Following are 20 T cell receptor beta chains from one sample sequenced in a study of Ad26.COV2.S vaccination and SARS-CoV-2 variants. Some clones are missing from TCRdb's copy, which holds only in-frame ones; the method was immunoSEQ multiplex PCR. The top ten clones hold around 1.7% of a sample with hundreds of thousands of clones, about nine tenths of them seen once. Specified treatment: 15 to 20 received Ad26.COV2.S at low or high dose, single or two shots; about 5 received placebo; per-sample allocation not given. Sampling occurred on day 63 after the first vaccine or placebo injection. The source was peripheral blood, collected in a trial of Ad26.COV2.S vaccine versus placebo. The origin of the receptors is a person aged 18 to 59 who received the Ad26.COV2.S COVID-19 vaccine or a placebo.

The rearrangement uses TRBV19 and TRBJ1-2; 7 bases agree with TRBD1. The germline V gene has CDR1 LNHDA and CDR2 SQIVND (reference sequence). The CDR3 runs 17 residues. The V and J ends lost 3 bases and 5 bases, in that order; junction bases with no gene match: 15. The CDR3 region is CASSIVDTGEWWYGYTF. CDR3 coding DNA: TGTGCCAGTAGTATCGTTGATACAGGGGAATGGTGGTATGGCTACACCTTC.

The chain is built from TRBV7-9 and TRBJ2-1; 9 positions agree with TRBD2. The CDR3 covers 16 residues. Trimming cost V 5 bases and J 3 bases; bases outside gene matches: 8. CDR1 SEHNR and CDR2 FQNEAQ come from the germline V gene (reference sequence). The CDR3 coding sequence is TGTGCCAGCAGCCTTCCTGGGCGGGGGGGCTACAATGAGCAGTTCTTC. Translated: CASSLPGRGGYNEQFF.

The gene calls are TRBV7-2 and TRBJ2-7; no firm D call. Trimming took off 3 bases at V and 2 bases at J, with 8 bases between the two ends. The CDR3 runs to 13 residues. The germline gives CDR1 SGHTA, CDR2 FQGNSA. As DNA, the CDR3 is TGTGCCAGCAGCTTGGACGCCCCCTACGAGCAGTACTTC. Protein product: CASSLDAPYEQYF.

In this sample, this clone turned up a few times. The chain carries TRBV11-2 and TRBJ2-7; D perhaps matches TRBD2 (6 bases). Per the germline V gene, CDR1 is SGHAT and CDR2 is FQNNGV. This CDR3 comprises 14 residues. V was pared by 5 bases and J by 6 bases, with 17 bases between. CDR3 region: CASSIRDSQREQYF. The CDR3 coding sequence is TGTGCCAGCAGCATCCGGGACTCCCAGCGCGAGCAGTACTTC.

This clone was seen a single time. The same CDR3 can be traced to other DNA sequences in this sample. The chain joins TRBV19 to TRBJ1-1; D is unresolved. CDR1 and CDR2 (germline): LNHDA, SQIVND (reference sequence). This CDR3 is 14 amino acids long. V was clipped by 2 bases and J by 1 base, with 8 bases between them. CDR3 in DNA: TGTGCCAGTAGTATACAAGGAGGGAACACTGAAGCTTTCTTT. Amino acid sequence: CASSIQGGNTEAFF.

J is TRBJ1-1 and V is TRBV5-1; D perhaps matches TRBD1 (5 bases). The CDR3 totals 14 residues. Deletions cut 5 bases from V and 2 bases from J, with 13 bases between. The germline V gene encodes CDR1 SGHRS and CDR2 YFSETQ. DNA for the CDR3: TGCGCCAGCAGGCGGGAGGGACTTAACACTGAAGCTTTCTTT. This sequence encodes CASRREGLNTEAFF.

The chain uses TRBV5-6 and TRBJ1-1; 9 bases line up with TRBD1. Per germline, CDR1 SGHDT and CDR2 YYEEEE. V lost 2 bases to trimming and J lost 8 bases; unmatched junction nucleotides: 7. This CDR3 is 14 amino acids long. The DNA for the CDR3 is TGTGCCAGCAGCTTCCTCCCCGGACAGGGGGAAGCTTTCTTT. This sequence encodes CASSFLPGQGEAFF.

The chain uses TRBV30 and TRBJ2-3; possibly TRBD1 for D (6 bases). V was trimmed by 0 bases and J by 3 bases, leaving 13 bases between them. This CDR3 is 15 amino acids long. Germline V lookup: CDR1 GTSNPN, CDR2 SVGIG (reference sequence). The CDR3 sequence is CAWSVRGGVTDTQYF. In DNA form, the CDR3 reads TGTGCCTGGAGTGTACGAGGGGGAGTTACAGATACGCAGTATTTT. Together with reference TRBV30 and TRBJ2-3, the CDR3 gives the full variable domain: SQTIHQWPATLVQPVGSPLSLECTVEGTSNPNLYWYRQAAGRGLQLLFYSVGIGQISSEVPQNLSASRPQDRQFILSSKKLLLSDSGFYLCAWSVRGGVTDTQYFGPGTRLTVL.

The V call is TRBV18, the J call TRBJ2-7; no reliable D call. CDR1 and CDR2 (germline): KGHSH, LQKENI. V gave up 5 bases and J gave up 0 bases, with 17 bases separating them. This CDR3 has 16 amino acids. The CDR3 DNA sequence: TGTGCCAGCTCATCGCCGCAAACAACTTACTCCTACGAGCAGTACTTC. Translated, it gives CASSSPQTTYSYEQYF. The whole variable domain, remainder taken from reference TRBV18 and TRBJ2-7, is NAGVMQNPRHLVRRRGQEARLRCSPMKGHSHVYWYRQLPEEGLKFMVYLQKENIIDESGMPKERFSAEFPKEGPSILRIQQVVRGDSAAYFCASSSPQTTYSYEQYFGPGTRLTVT.

The chain combines TRBV5-5 with TRBJ1-5; 8 nucleotides line up with TRBD1. The CDR3 extends over 15 amino acids. The V gene's germline CDR1 is SGHKS and CDR2 YYEKEE (reference sequence). The V segment lost 4 bases and the J segment 5 bases; nucleotides outside the gene matches: 8. CDR3 region: CASSHDRGPYQPQHF. The CDR3 DNA follows: TGTGCCAGCAGCCACGACAGGGGACCCTATCAGCCCCAGCATTTT.

The rearrangement joins TRBV5-6 to TRBJ2-3; D is unresolved. The germline V and J ends were trimmed by 0 bases and 0 bases, with 8 bases remaining between them. This CDR3 has 15 amino acids. Germline-derived CDR1 and CDR2 are SGHDT and YYEEEE. The CDR3 loop reads CASSLDGSSTDTQYF. CDR3 in DNA: TGTGCCAGCAGCTTGGACGGGTCTAGCACAGATACGCAGTATTTT.

CDR3 nucleotide sequence: TGTGCCAGCAGCGTAGGGGACCTCTATGGCTACACCTTC. Its protein is CASSVGDLYGYTF. This chain joins TRBV9 and TRBJ1-2, with D possibly TRBD1 on 5 matching bases. This CDR3 has 13 residues. Trimming left V 0 bases short and J 4 bases short, with 7 bases between. Germline V lookup: CDR1 SGDLS, CDR2 YYNGEE.

In its sample, this clone was seen once. The chain carries TRBV7-2 and TRBJ2-1; TRBD2 matches at 11 bases. This CDR3 region has 15 residues. Germline CDR1 and CDR2: SGHTA and FQGNSA. J lost 10 bases, V lost 3 bases, and 8 bases had no gene match. CDR3 sequence reads: CASSFSGGASNEQFF. CDR3 nucleotide sequence: TGTGCCAGCAGCTTTAGCGGGGGGGCCTCAAACGAGCAGTTCTTC.

The chain combines TRBV2 with TRBJ2-1; D could derive from TRBD1 or TRBD2 (5 bases each). In germline, CDR1 is SNHLY, CDR2 FYNNEI. The CDR3 spans 11 residues. Trimming took off 6 bases at V and 8 bases at J, with 8 bases between the two ends. CDR3 protein: CASSGTDEQFF. The CDR3 DNA reads as TGTGCCAGCAGCGGGACGGATGAGCAGTTCTTC.

The rearrangement uses TRBV9 and TRBJ2-1; tentative D call: TRBD2 (6 bases). Trimming removed 1 base from V and 5 bases from J, with 10 bases in between. This CDR3 comprises 14 residues. Per the germline V gene, CDR1 is SGDLS and CDR2 is YYNGEE. Here the CDR3 reads CASSVLPSDNEQFF. The DNA of the CDR3 is TGTGCCAGCAGCGTACTTCCTAGCGACAATGAGCAGTTCTTC.

The chain carries TRBV7-2 and TRBJ1-1; D is undetermined. The CDR3 is 13 residues long. CDR1 and CDR2 (germline): SGHTA, FQGNSA. Trimming removed 5 bases from V and 1 base from J, with 8 bases in between. CDR3 region: CASSKTTNTEAFF. The CDR3 nucleotides read TGTGCCAGCAGCAAGACAACGAACACTGAAGCTTTCTTT.

This chain links TRBV30 with TRBJ1-1; no firm D call. The CDR3 consists of 13 residues. CDR1 is GTSNPN and CDR2 is SVGIG in the germline V gene (reference sequence). Trimming removed 5 bases at V and 5 bases at J, with 15 bases between. DNA for the CDR3: TGTGCCTGGGCAGACTGGGGAGGGACTGAAGCTTTCTTT. It is translated as CAWADWGGTEAFF.

V and J are TRBV5-1 and TRBJ1-6, with a possible D match to TRBD1 (5 bases). There are 15 residues in the CDR3. CDR1 SGHRS and CDR2 YFSETQ come from the germline V gene. The V and J ends lost 0 bases and 7 bases respectively, with 11 bases between them. CDR3 loop: CASSLVTGQNSPLHF. DNA of the CDR3: TGCGCCAGCAGCTTGGTAACGGGGCAGAATTCACCCCTCCACTTT.

The rearrangement joins TRBV6-2 or TRBV6-3 to TRBJ1-2, with a tentative D call TRBD1 (6 bases). Trimming cost V 5 bases and J 2 bases, with 6 bases left between them. The CDR3 extends over 12 amino acids. Per the germline V gene, CDR1 is MNHEY and CDR2 is SVGEGT. Written as DNA, the CDR3 is TGTGCCAGCAGTGGACAGAACTATGGCTACACCTTC. Translation: CASSGQNYGYTF.

The J gene is TRBJ2-7, the V gene TRBV30; the D gene is possibly TRBD2 (6 bases). Between the trimmed V and J ends, which lost 0 bases and 4 bases, there was a span of 13 bases. The CDR3 runs 14 residues. The germline V gene has CDR1 GTSNPN and CDR2 SVGIG (reference sequence). The CDR3: CAWSVGGSQYEQYF. The CDR3, as DNA: TGTGCCTGGAGTGTAGGAGGGTCCCAATACGAGCAGTACTTC.